Presented here are 20 T cell receptor beta chains from one specimen sequenced in a study of blood T cell repertoires in COVID-19. TCRdb's copy holds only in-frame clones and misses some; the assay was immunoSEQ multiplex PCR. Seen here are about 62,000 clones, over 85% observed once, and the top ten hold 5.5% to 6.5%. Specimen: peripheral blood. Every receptor here comes from a human donor in a cohort sampled during active COVID-19.

The chain uses TRBV4-3 and TRBJ2-3; 9 bases fit TRBD2. The CDR3 spans 17 residues. Germline CDR1 reads LGHNA; CDR2 reads YSLEER. The junction had 9 bases not matched to a gene; V was cut back by 0 bases and J by 5 bases. The CDR3 bases are TGCGCCAGCAGCCAAGATCGGGCTAGCGGGACGGGAGATACGCAGTATTTT. Translating it yields CASSQDRASGTGDTQYF.

The chain joins TRBV24-1 to TRBJ1-2; D may be TRBD1 (6 bases). Germline-derived CDR1 and CDR2 are KGHDR and SFDVKD. The germline V and J ends were trimmed by 3 bases and 2 bases, with 12 bases remaining between them. The CDR3 is made up of 15 amino acids. CDR3 nucleotides: TGTGCCACCAGTGATCCCCGGGACAACAACTATGGCTACACCTTC. This codes for CATSDPRDNNYGYTF.

The chain combines TRBV7-3 with TRBJ2-2; TRBD2 agrees at 7 bases. This CDR3 region has 14 residues. The V gene's germline CDR1 is SGHTA and CDR2 FQGTGA. Unmatched junction bases numbered 2, after V lost 1 base and J lost 6 bases. DNA of the CDR3: TGTGCCAGCAGCTTAAGAGGGAGGGCCGGGGAGCTGTTTTTT. Protein sequence: CASSLRGRAGELFF.

The chain links TRBV5-4 to TRBJ2-7; 8 nucleotides align to TRBD1. With 6 bases clipped from V and 6 bases from J, the junction kept 17 bases outside the gene matches. The V gene's germline CDR1 is SGHNT and CDR2 YYREEE (reference sequence). The CDR3 covers 16 residues. CDR3: CASNRGVGQEGGEQYF. The CDR3 coding sequence is TGTGCCAGCAACCGGGGCGTGGGACAGGAGGGGGGCGAGCAGTACTTC.

This chain uses TRBV7-2 with TRBJ1-2, with TRBD1 matching 7 bases. With V trimmed by 3 bases and J by 0 bases, 1 base remained unmatched. The germline V gene has CDR1 SGHTA and CDR2 FQGNSA. The CDR3 covers 14 residues. The CDR3 bases are TGTGCCAGCAGCTTGGGGACAGCTAACTATGGCTACACCTTC. This encodes CASSLGTANYGYTF.

The CDR3: CASSINRGSGANVLTF. DNA for the CDR3: TGTGCCAGCAGCATCAACAGGGGCTCTGGGGCCAACGTCCTGACTTTC. J is TRBJ2-6 and V is TRBV6-2 or TRBV6-3; 7 positions agree with TRBD1. The CDR3 is 16 amino acids. Trimming took 6 bases from V and 0 from J; bases not matched to a gene: 5. CDR1 is MNHEY and CDR2 is SVGEGT in the germline V gene.

The V and J genes are TRBV21-1 and TRBJ2-7; the table's D call of TRBD2 was not tested on the DNA. TRBV21-1 corresponds to a pseudogene. The CDR3 covers 13 residues. CDR3 loop: CAASPGGGYEQYF. CDR3 DNA: TGTGCCGCCTCGCCGGGGGGCGGGTACGAGCAGTACTTC.

The V call is TRBV20-1, the J call TRBJ1-6; D is undetermined. Germline V gene data show CDR1 as DFQATT and CDR2 as SNEGSKA (reference sequence). Trimming took off 5 bases at V and 7 bases at J, with 6 bases between the two ends. This CDR3 has 11 residues. DNA of the CDR3: TGCAGTGCTGGCCTCAATTCACCCCTCCACTTT. It encodes CSAGLNSPLHF.

J is TRBJ2-3 and V is TRBV24-1; 10 bases agree with TRBD2. From germline, CDR1 is KGHDR and CDR2 SFDVKD. The length of the CDR3 is 16 residues. V lost 7 bases to trimming and J lost 3 bases; unmatched junction nucleotides: 9. The CDR3 spells CATSVSPAGGTDTQYF. CDR3 bases: TGTGCCACCAGCGTCTCCCCAGCGGGGGGGACAGATACGCAGTATTTT.

The V gene is TRBV7-2, the J gene TRBJ1-1, with D maybe TRBD1 (5 bases). The CDR3 contains 14 residues. V lost 6 bases to trimming and J lost 10 bases, with 21 bases between them. Germline assignment: CDR1 SGHTA and CDR2 FQGNSA. This CDR3 reads CASRNQRGIGAAFF. The CDR3 DNA reads as TGTGCCAGCAGGAACCAGCGGGGGATTGGTGCAGCTTTCTTT.

The CDR3 loop is CASSVTGHTEAFF. CDR3 DNA: TGTGCCAGCAGCGTTACAGGGCATACTGAAGCTTTCTTT. The chain combines TRBV9 with TRBJ1-1, with D tentatively TRBD1 (6 bases). CDR1 and CDR2 from the germline V gene are SGDLS and YYNGEE. With 2 bases removed from V and 5 bases from J, the gap between germline ends came to 10 bases. This CDR3 has 13 residues.

This sequence joins TRBV6-6 and TRBJ2-7; 9 bases match TRBD1. The germline gives CDR1 MNHNY, CDR2 SVGAGI (reference sequence). The trim removed 6 bases at V and 5 bases at J, leaving 11 bases unmatched. The CDR3 is made up of 15 amino acids. CDR3 amino acids: CASRLLRDRVDEQYF. The CDR3 DNA sequence: TGTGCCAGCAGGCTTCTTCGGGACAGGGTGGACGAGCAGTACTTC.

The V and J genes are TRBV4-3 and TRBJ1-1; D is uncertain. Germline CDR1 and CDR2: LGHNA and YSLEER. The CDR3 totals 16 residues. V was cut by 0 bases and J by 0 bases, with 11 bases left in between. CDR3 in DNA: TGCGCCAGCAGCCAAGAGGCGACATACCTGAACACTGAAGCTTTCTTT. Its translation is CASSQEATYLNTEAFF.

This clone was seen once. V and J are TRBV28 and TRBJ1-1; D is unresolved. The CDR3 spans 17 residues. V was cut by 5 bases and J by 2 bases, with 21 bases left in between. Looked up from germline, CDR1 is MDHEN and CDR2 is SYDVKM. The CDR3 spells CASSEVSGSDQNTEAFF. In DNA, the CDR3 is TGTGCCAGCAGTGAGGTCAGTGGGAGCGACCAAAACACTGAAGCTTTCTTT.

The chain links TRBV7-8 to TRBJ2-3; TRBD2 matches 14 bases. The CDR3 loop spans 18 amino acids. CDR1 is SGHVS and CDR2 is FQNEAQ in the germline V gene. J lost 4 bases, V lost 4 bases, and 10 bases had no gene match. CDR3 region: CASSSTGTSGSYADTQYF. As DNA, the CDR3 is TGTGCCAGCAGCTCGACCGGGACTAGCGGGAGTTACGCAGATACGCAGTATTTT.

The chain links TRBV6-5 to TRBJ1-4; maybe TRBD1 (6 bases). Germline V lookup: CDR1 MNHEY, CDR2 SVGAGI. CDR3 length: 13 amino acids. V was pared by 5 bases and J by 10 bases, with 14 bases between. The DNA for the CDR3 is TGTGCCAGCAGTACCGGGACATCTCGAAAACTGTTTTTT. This gives the protein CASSTGTSRKLFF.

In its sample, this clone was seen once. The genes are TRBV5-1 and TRBJ2-2; 9 nucleotides match TRBD1. The junction had 12 bases not matched to a gene; V was cut back by 3 bases and J by 6 bases. The CDR3 runs 17 residues. The germline gives CDR1 SGHRS, CDR2 YFSETQ. CDR3 region: CASSSGLGQGLPGELFF. The DNA of the CDR3 is TGCGCCAGCAGCTCCGGGCTGGGACAGGGCCTGCCCGGGGAGCTGTTTTTT.

The chain links TRBV27 to TRBJ1-6; D is uncertain. The CDR3 is 15 residues long. In germline, CDR1 is MNHEY, CDR2 SMNVEV (reference sequence). Between the trimmed V and J ends, which lost 6 bases and 9 bases, there was a span of 18 bases. The CDR3 DNA sequence: TGTGCCAGCAGGGTCCGCGGTGGATCCGGTTCACCCCTCCACTTT. Its translation is CASRVRGGSGSPLHF.

This chain joins TRBV5-6 and TRBJ2-1, with 11 bases fitting TRBD2. J lost 8 bases, V lost 5 bases, and 15 bases had no gene match. This CDR3 comprises 17 residues. The germline gives CDR1 SGHDT, CDR2 YYEEEE. The CDR3, as DNA: TGTGCCAGCAGGGAGGGACTAGCGGAGCAGAGGGGGCATGAGCAGTTCTTC. It translates to CASREGLAEQRGHEQFF. Filled out from reference TRBV5-6 and TRBJ2-1, the complete variable domain reads DAGVTQSPTHLIKTRGQQVTLRCSPKSGHDTVSWYQQALGQGPQFIFQYYEEEERQRGNFPDRFSGHQFPNYSSELNVNALLLGDSALYLCASREGLAEQRGHEQFFGPGTRLTVL.

This rearrangement joins TRBV30 to TRBJ2-5; perhaps TRBD2 as D (5 bases). The germline V gene encodes CDR1 GTSNPN and CDR2 SVGIG (reference sequence). Trimming pared 3 bases from V and 7 bases from J, leaving 9 bases between. CDR3 length equals 11 residues. CDR3 nucleotide sequence: TGTGCCTGGAGCGGTCGGGGGACCCAGTACTTC. Its protein is CAWSGRGTQYF. The full variable domain, its missing parts supplied by reference TRBV30 and TRBJ2-5, is SQTIHQWPATLVQPVGSPLSLECTVEGTSNPNLYWYRQAAGRGLQLLFYSVGIGQISSEVPQNLSASRPQDRQFILSSKKLLLSDSGFYLCAWSGRGTQYFGPGTRLLVL.